These 8 T cell receptor beta chains were all obtained from the same sample, sequenced in a study of blood T cell repertoires in COVID-19. The data were produced by immunoSEQ multiplex PCR, yet TCRdb's version contains in-frame clones alone and is incomplete. The sample lists hundreds of thousands of clones, approximately 86% occurring once. Source material: peripheral blood. These receptors were obtained from a man in his fifties or sixties with acute or convalescent COVID-19.

J is TRBJ2-7 and V is TRBV12-5, with 8 bases identical to TRBD1. Germline V lookup: CDR1 LGHNT, CDR2 FRNRAP. CDR3 length equals 18 residues. V dropped 0 bases and J dropped 2; count of bases not matched to a gene: 12. The CDR3 protein is CASGLVPNTGGGTYEQYF. In nucleotides, the CDR3 is TGTGCTAGTGGTTTGGTACCGAATACAGGGGGAGGTACCTACGAGCAGTACTTC.

The chain combines TRBV4-2 with TRBJ2-7; D might be TRBD2 (5 bases). The CDR3 is made up of 18 amino acids. The germline V gene encodes CDR1 LGHNA and CDR2 YNFKEQ. Trimming stripped 0 bases from V and 1 base from J, with 19 bases between. Written as DNA, the CDR3 is TGTGCCAGCAGCCAAGATGGGGAGTACAGACGGGAATCCTACGAGCAGTACTTC. Translating it yields CASSQDGEYRRESYEQYF.

The V call is TRBV28, the J call TRBJ2-3, with TRBD2 matching over 8 bases. After removal of 6 bases from V and 5 bases from J, the junction contained 7 bases not matched to a gene. Germline V gene lookup returns CDR1 MDHEN and CDR2 SYDVKM. This CDR3 region has 14 residues. The CDR3 DNA follows: TGTGCCAGCAGGAACGGGGGGGCCTTAGATACGCAGTATTTT. Translated: CASRNGGALDTQYF. The whole variable domain, remainder taken from reference TRBV28 and TRBJ2-3, is DVKVTQSSRYLVKRTGEKVFLECVQDMDHENMFWYRQDPGLGLRLIYFSYDVKMKEKGDIPEGYSVSREKKERFSLILESASTNQTSMYLCASRNGGALDTQYFGPGTRLTVL.

This sequence joins TRBV5-1 and TRBJ2-7; 11 nucleotides agree with TRBD1. V lost 4 bases and J lost 5; bases outside the gene matches: 8. The germline V gene encodes CDR1 SGHRS and CDR2 YFSETQ. The CDR3 consists of 15 residues. CDR3 region: CASSLRTGGRDEQYF. For the CDR3, the DNA is TGCGCCAGCAGCCTTCGGACAGGGGGCAGGGACGAGCAGTACTTC.

This clone was seen a few times. This chain joins TRBV7-3 and TRBJ2-1; 9 bases fit TRBD2. V dropped 5 bases and J dropped 9; count of bases not matched to a gene: 14. This CDR3 has 16 residues. Germline V gene sequence: CDR1 SGHTA, CDR2 FQGTGA. The CDR3 DNA is TGTGCCAGCAGCCCCCGGGGGGGTAGCGGGGGCCTTGAGCAGTTCTTC. It encodes CASSPRGGSGGLEQFF.

This chain connects TRBV19 to TRBJ1-1, with 7 positions matching TRBD1. Germline-derived CDR1 and CDR2 are LNHDA and SQIVND (reference sequence). This CDR3 is 18 amino acids long. V trimming: 6 bases; J trimming: 0 bases; junction bases outside the gene matches: 16. The CDR3 region is CASRPPFRDSIMNTEAFF. CDR3 nucleotides: TGTGCCAGTAGGCCTCCTTTTCGGGACAGCATCATGAACACTGAAGCTTTCTTT. The variable domain in full, with the rest retrieved from reference TRBV19 and TRBJ1-1, is DGGITQSPKYLFRKEGQNVTLSCEQNLNHDAMYWYRQDPGQGLRLIYYSQIVNDFQKGDIAEGYSVSREKKESFPLTVTSAQKNPTAFYLCASRPPFRDSIMNTEAFFGQGTRLTVV.

J is TRBJ1-6 and V is TRBV5-6, with TRBD1 matching 8 bases. The CDR3 loop spans 16 amino acids. Germline V CDR1 and CDR2: SGHDT, YYEEEE. Trimming cost V 9 bases and J 7 bases; bases outside gene matches: 15. The CDR3 nucleotides read TGTGCCACCGCGAACGGGCAGGGGGCGAAAAATTCACCCCTCCACTTT. Translation gives CATANGQGAKNSPLHF.

The V gene is TRBV7-2, the J gene TRBJ2-5; D perhaps matches TRBD1 (6 bases). The germline V gene encodes CDR1 SGHTA and CDR2 FQGNSA. CDR3 length equals 15 residues. Trimming removed 1 base at V and 7 bases at J, with 16 bases between. In DNA form, the CDR3 reads TGTGCCAGCAGCTTAGATTCGTCAGGGGCCGGGACCCAGTACTTC. Protein: CASSLDSSGAGTQYF.